This T cell receptor beta chain was documented in a study of cytomegalovirus exposure and HLA in healthy donors. Study-wide results and limits: The classifier reportedly diagnosed cytomegalovirus status with high specificity and sensitivity. The study labeled under 200 TCR beta chains cytomegalovirus-associated.

In this sample, this clone turned up a few times. Its antigen is not known. The method was immunoSEQ multiplex PCR; TCRdb's version includes in-frame clones alone and lacks a portion of them. The sample shows fewer than 150,000 clones, just over 85% of them seen only once. The donors were members of the roughly 120-subject validation cohort (separate from the approximately 730-subject first cohort). Trimming removed 0 bases from V and 6 bases from J; junction bases left unmatched: 0. Germline V lookup: CDR1 SGHNT, CDR2 YYREEE (reference sequence). This CDR3 region has 13 residues. Sequencing used PBMCs. This receptor was identified in a young woman in good health and CMV-seropositive. The rearrangement uses TRBV5-4 and TRBJ1-5; the match to TRBD1 covers 7 bases. The CDR3 DNA sequence: TGTGCCAGCAGCTTGGACAGGGGTCAGCCCCAGCATTTT. Translating gives CASSLDRGQPQHF.